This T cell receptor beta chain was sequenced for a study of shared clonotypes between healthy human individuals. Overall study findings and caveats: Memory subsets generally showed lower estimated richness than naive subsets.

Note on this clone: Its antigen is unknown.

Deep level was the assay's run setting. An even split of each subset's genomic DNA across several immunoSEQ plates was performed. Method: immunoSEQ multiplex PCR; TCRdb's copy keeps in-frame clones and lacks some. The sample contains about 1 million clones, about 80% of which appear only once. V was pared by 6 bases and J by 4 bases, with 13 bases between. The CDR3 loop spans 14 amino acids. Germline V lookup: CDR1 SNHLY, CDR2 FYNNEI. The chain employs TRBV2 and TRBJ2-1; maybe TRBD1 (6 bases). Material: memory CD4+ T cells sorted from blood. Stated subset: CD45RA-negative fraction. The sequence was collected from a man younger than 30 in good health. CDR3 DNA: TGTGCCAGCAGCGTTACCCAGGGGTACAATGAGCAGTTCTTC. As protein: CASSVTQGYNEQFF.